This TCR beta chain was recovered during a study of blood T cell repertoires in COVID-19. As for the study in general: In each case, the material was cDNA or gDNA derived from T cells, B-cell-depleted T cells, or PBMCs.

In the original processing: The assay estimated nucleated cells by amplifying reference gene primers. TCRdb keeps only in-frame clones here, not all; method: immunoSEQ multiplex PCR. The V and J calls and clone size were taken over from that table, and D and trimming were inferred from the DNA. Here the sample spans about 160,000 clones, roughly 93% being singletons. The length of the CDR3 is 15 residues. Germline trimming cut 3 bases from V and 2 bases from J; bases unmatched to any gene: 5. In germline, CDR1 is SGHNT, CDR2 YYREEE (reference sequence). This chain uses TRBV5-4 with TRBJ1-2, with 9 bases lining up with TRBD1. Specimen: peripheral blood. This sequence was found in a man between 18 and 35 years old with acute or convalescent COVID-19. This CDR3 is CASSSPGQGNYGYTF. In DNA form, the CDR3 reads TGTGCCAGCAGCTCTCCGGGACAGGGAAACTATGGCTACACCTTC.